This passage covers 13 T cell receptor beta chains from one sample sequenced in a study of blood T cell repertoires in COVID-19. Sequenced by immunoSEQ multiplex PCR; TCRdb stores in-frame clones only, minus some. The sample shows fewer than 250,000 clones, approximately 87% of them seen only once. Sample: peripheral blood. These receptors were collected from a woman between 70 and 85 years old with active or convalescent COVID-19.

Remarks on this clone: The same CDR3 arises from other DNA sequences in this sample as well. The chain carries TRBV5-1 and TRBJ2-5, with 8 bases lining up with TRBD1. V trimming: 0 bases; J trimming: 5 bases; junction bases outside the gene matches: 6. CDR3 size: 15 residues. Germline V gene data show CDR1 as SGHRS and CDR2 as YFSETQ. The CDR3 loop reads CASSLAGGGKETQYF. In nucleotides, the CDR3 is TGCGCCAGCAGCTTGGCAGGGGGCGGAAAGGAGACCCAGTACTTC.

V gene TRBV6-5 combines with J gene TRBJ2-7; D is ambiguous. CDR1 MNHEY and CDR2 SVGAGI come from the germline V gene. There are 15 residues in the CDR3. V was clipped by 4 bases and J by 2 bases, with 15 bases between them. CDR3 loop: CASSSILPAAYEQYF. The DNA of the CDR3 is TGTGCCAGCAGTTCCATACTACCAGCTGCCTACGAGCAGTACTTC.

A few counts support this clone. The chain employs TRBV19 and TRBJ2-2; TRBD1 is a possible D gene (5 bases). The CDR3 extends over 16 amino acids. Trimming shortened V by 2 bases and J by 7 bases, and 17 bases separated the two germline ends. Per the germline V gene, CDR1 is LNHDA and CDR2 is SQIVND (reference sequence). The CDR3 sequence: CASSILQGRLGGELFF. CDR3 nucleotides: TGTGCCAGTAGTATACTGCAGGGAAGGTTAGGCGGGGAGCTGTTTTTT.

V is TRBV4-1 and J is TRBJ1-2, with D unclear. The CDR3 is 14 residues long. Germline assignment: CDR1 MGHRA and CDR2 YSYEKL. Trimming removed 0 bases at V and 5 bases at J, with 10 bases between. CDR3 coding DNA: TGCGCCAGCAGCCAAGAGGAGGGTGGGTATGGCTACACCTTC. Encoded protein: CASSQEEGGYGYTF.

This rearrangement joins TRBV28 to TRBJ1-1; unclear D gene. The CDR3 length is 11 residues. The V gene lost 10 bases and the J gene lost 7 bases, with 13 bases spanning the gap. The germline CDR1 and CDR2 sequences are MDHEN and SYDVKM. CDR3 loop: CAKREDLEAFF. CDR3 sequence (DNA): TGTGCCAAAAGGGAGGATCTTGAAGCTTTCTTT.

V usage is TRBV19 and J usage is TRBJ2-5; the match to TRBD2 covers 14 bases. V gave up 3 bases and J gave up 3 bases; unmatched junction bases: 0. The CDR3 contains 15 residues. From germline, CDR1 is LNHDA and CDR2 SQIVND (reference sequence). CDR3 coding DNA: TGTGCCAGTAGTATGGGACTAGCGGGAGAAGAGACCCAGTACTTC. Residues: CASSMGLAGEETQYF. Full variable domain (missing parts from reference TRBV19 and TRBJ2-5): DGGITQSPKYLFRKEGQNVTLSCEQNLNHDAMYWYRQDPGQGLRLIYYSQIVNDFQKGDIAEGYSVSREKKESFPLTVTSAQKNPTAFYLCASSMGLAGEETQYFGPGTRLLVL.

This clone was detected only a few times. The genes are TRBV19 and TRBJ1-5; tentative D call: TRBD1 (6 bases). This CDR3 is built from 15 residues. Deletions cut 1 base from V and 6 bases from J, with 13 bases between. Germline V gives CDR1 LNHDA, CDR2 SQIVND (reference sequence). The CDR3 sequence: CASSIGGPGIQPQHF. CDR3 bases: TGTGCCAGTAGTATAGGGGGGCCGGGGATTCAGCCCCAGCATTTT.

This chain joins TRBV3-1 (or the pseudogene TRBV3-2) and TRBJ2-3; TRBD2 is a possible D gene (5 bases). The CDR3 is 13 amino acids. V gave up 1 base and J gave up 4 bases, with 6 bases separating them. CDR1 LGHDT and CDR2 YNNKEL come from the germline V gene (reference sequence). DNA of the CDR3: TGTGCCAGCAGCCAAGCGGGGTCAGATACGCAGTATTTT. This codes for CASSQAGSDTQYF.

The chain is built from TRBV3-1 (or the pseudogene TRBV3-2) and TRBJ2-7, with no clear D. Trimming removed 2 bases at V and 4 bases at J, with 6 bases between. Germline V gene lookup returns CDR1 LGHDT and CDR2 YNNKEL (reference sequence). This CDR3 is 12 amino acids long. The CDR3 nucleotides read TGTGCCAGCAGCCAAAGAGATTACGAGCAGTACTTC. Residues: CASSQRDYEQYF.

The chain combines TRBV28 with TRBJ2-7, with D possibly being TRBD1 (6 bases). Between the trimmed V and J ends, which lost 5 bases and 5 bases, there was a span of 10 bases. CDR1 and CDR2 (germline): MDHEN, SYDVKM. The CDR3 extends over 12 amino acids. The CDR3: CASSPNRDEQYF. The CDR3, as DNA: TGTGCCAGCAGTCCGAACAGGGACGAGCAGTACTTC.

This chain connects TRBV3-1 (or the pseudogene TRBV3-2) to TRBJ2-1, with 7 bases matching TRBD2. The germline CDR1 and CDR2 sequences are LGHDT and YNNKEL (reference sequence). The CDR3 totals 15 residues. The V and J ends lost 4 bases and 4 bases, in that order; junction bases with no gene match: 7. CDR3 in DNA: TGTGCCAGCAGCCCGGGGGGAGGCGTATACAATGAGCAGTTCTTC. The encoded protein is CASSPGGGVYNEQFF.

V usage is TRBV2 and J usage is TRBJ1-1; D unclear. This CDR3 region has 15 residues. V lost 1 base to trimming and J lost 7 bases, with 16 bases between them. Germline V gene lookup returns CDR1 SNHLY and CDR2 FYNNEI. The CDR3 DNA reads TGTGCCAGCAGTGAAGGGAGTGGGAGGAATGGTGAAGCTTTCTTT. Protein product: CASSEGSGRNGEAFF. The full variable domain, completed using reference TRBV2 and TRBJ1-1, is EPEVTQTPSHQVTQMGQEVILRCVPISNHLYFYWYRQILGQKVEFLVSFYNNEISEKSEIFDDQFSVERPDGSNFTLKIRSTKLEDSAMYFCASSEGSGRNGEAFFGQGTRLTVV.

The chain couples TRBV28 to TRBJ1-1, with 11 bases aligning to TRBD1. The CDR3 runs to 16 residues. Losses at the gene ends were 6 bases for V and 1 base for J; bases not matched to a gene: 7. Germline CDR1 MDHEN, CDR2 SYDVKM. In DNA, the CDR3 is TGTGCCAGCAGCTTAGGACAGGGGGCAGGGAACACTGAAGCTTTCTTT. The encoded protein is CASSLGQGAGNTEAFF.